The 6 T cell receptor beta chains below were found in one sample sequenced in a study of technical replicates of blood from four donors. The repertoire was sequenced with immunoSEQ multiplex PCR; TCRdb's copy has only in-frame clones and lacks some. Here the sample spans over 50,000 clones, 75% to 90% being singletons. Sequenced sample: PBMCs. The receptor source for this set is a human donor in good health. Some clones in this sample may be carry-over from other donors' samples.

V and J are TRBV12-5 and TRBJ1-2, with 11 nucleotides matching TRBD1. Trimming removed 2 bases from V and 8 bases from J; junction bases left unmatched: 10. This CDR3 spans 16 amino acids. Germline CDR1 reads LGHNT; CDR2 reads FRNRAP. CDR3 sequence reads: CASGLPTVGQGAGYTF. The CDR3 coding sequence is TGTGCTAGTGGTTTGCCAACCGTAGGACAGGGGGCAGGCTACACCTTC.

This clone showed up just a few times. The chain has TRBV7-3 and TRBJ1-1; D unclear. Between the trimmed V and J ends, which lost 1 base and 7 bases, there was a span of 10 bases. The CDR3 is 13 amino acids. Germline V gene data show CDR1 as SGHTA and CDR2 as FQGTGA. CDR3 bases: TGTGCCAGCAGCTTAATTATCGGGAGTGAAGCTTTCTTT. Translation gives CASSLIIGSEAFF.

The J gene is TRBJ2-7, the V gene TRBV9; 8 nucleotides agree with TRBD2. This CDR3 region has 16 residues. The germline gives CDR1 SGDLS, CDR2 YYNGEE. V gave up 0 bases and J gave up 5 bases; unmatched junction bases: 10. CDR3 sequence reads: CASSVGNGRAGDEQYF. DNA of the CDR3: TGTGCCAGCAGCGTAGGGAACGGGAGGGCGGGGGACGAGCAGTACTTC.

This rearrangement joins TRBV27 to TRBJ1-1; D possibly corresponds to TRBD1 (5 bases). Germline CDR1 and CDR2: MNHEY and SMNVEV (reference sequence). The CDR3 has 14 amino acids. The V and J ends lost 2 bases and 0 bases respectively, with 7 bases between them. The CDR3 here is CASSLKGMNTEAFF. DNA of the CDR3: TGTGCCAGCAGTTTAAAGGGGATGAACACTGAAGCTTTCTTT.

The chain carries TRBV18 and TRBJ2-7; 9 nucleotides match TRBD2. This CDR3 region has 16 residues. Germline CDR1 is KGHSH and CDR2 is LQKENI. J lost 4 bases, V lost 3 bases, and 10 bases had no gene match. The CDR3 loop is CASSPDNSGGRYEQYF. The CDR3 bases are TGTGCCAGCTCACCGGATAATAGCGGGGGCCGGTACGAGCAGTACTTC.

The chain is built from TRBV4-2 and TRBJ2-2; TRBD1 aligns across 7 bases. Germline V lookup: CDR1 LGHNA, CDR2 YNFKEQ. J was trimmed by 4 bases and V by 3 bases; bases with no gene match: 11. There are 17 residues in the CDR3. Here the CDR3 DNA reads TGTGCCAGCAGCCATGGTACAGGGGCAGTGGCCACCGGGGAGCTGTTTTTT. Amino acids: CASSHGTGAVATGELFF.